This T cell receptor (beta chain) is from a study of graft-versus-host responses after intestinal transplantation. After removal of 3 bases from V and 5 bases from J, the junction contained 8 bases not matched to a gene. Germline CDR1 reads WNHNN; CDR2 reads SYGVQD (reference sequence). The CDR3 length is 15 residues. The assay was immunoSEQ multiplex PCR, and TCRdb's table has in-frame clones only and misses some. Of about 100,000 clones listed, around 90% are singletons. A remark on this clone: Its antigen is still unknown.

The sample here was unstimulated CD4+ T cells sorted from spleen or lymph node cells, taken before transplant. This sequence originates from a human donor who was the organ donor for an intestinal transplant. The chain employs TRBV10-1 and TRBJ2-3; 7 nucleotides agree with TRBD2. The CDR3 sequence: CASSDFAGVQDTQYF. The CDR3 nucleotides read TGCGCCAGCAGTGATTTTGCGGGAGTTCAAGATACGCAGTATTTT.